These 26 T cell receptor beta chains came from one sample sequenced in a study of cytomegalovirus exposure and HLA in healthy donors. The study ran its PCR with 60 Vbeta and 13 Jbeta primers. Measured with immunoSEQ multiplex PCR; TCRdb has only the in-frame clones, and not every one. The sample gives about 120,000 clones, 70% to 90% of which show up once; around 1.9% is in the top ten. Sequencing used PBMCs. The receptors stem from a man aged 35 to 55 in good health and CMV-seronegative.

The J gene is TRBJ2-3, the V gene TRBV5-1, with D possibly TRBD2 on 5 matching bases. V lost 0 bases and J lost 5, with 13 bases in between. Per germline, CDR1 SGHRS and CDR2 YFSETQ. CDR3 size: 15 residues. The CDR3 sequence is CASSLAGRRGDTQYF. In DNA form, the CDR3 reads TGCGCCAGCAGCTTGGCCGGACGTCGGGGAGATACGCAGTATTTT.

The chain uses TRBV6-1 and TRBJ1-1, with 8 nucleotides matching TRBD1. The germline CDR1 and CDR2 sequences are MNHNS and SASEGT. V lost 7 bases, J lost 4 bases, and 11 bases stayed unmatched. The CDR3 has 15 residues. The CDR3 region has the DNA TGTGCCAGCAACCCAAGAACAGGGGGGAGCACTGAAGCTTTCTTT. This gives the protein CASNPRTGGSTEAFF.

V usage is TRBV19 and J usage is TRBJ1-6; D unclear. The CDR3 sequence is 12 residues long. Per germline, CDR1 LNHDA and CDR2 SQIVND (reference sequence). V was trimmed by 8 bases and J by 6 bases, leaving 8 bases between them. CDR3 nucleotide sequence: TGTGCCAGTTCGTCCCTTAATTCACCCCTCCACTTT. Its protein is CASSSLNSPLHF.

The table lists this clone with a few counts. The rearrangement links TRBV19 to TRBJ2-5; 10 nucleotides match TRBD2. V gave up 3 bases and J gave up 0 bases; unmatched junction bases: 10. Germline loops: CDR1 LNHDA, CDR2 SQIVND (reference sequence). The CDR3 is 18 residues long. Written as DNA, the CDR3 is TGTGCCAGTAGTATTAGGGGTCATAGCGGGGGGTACCAAGAGACCCAGTACTTC. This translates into CASSIRGHSGGYQETQYF.

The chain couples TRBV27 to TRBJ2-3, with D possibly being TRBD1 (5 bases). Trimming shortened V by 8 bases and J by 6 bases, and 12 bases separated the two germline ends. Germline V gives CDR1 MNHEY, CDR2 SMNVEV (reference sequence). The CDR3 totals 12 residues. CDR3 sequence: CASGARVDTQYF. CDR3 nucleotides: TGTGCCAGCGGGGCTAGGGTCGATACGCAGTATTTT.

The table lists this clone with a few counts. CDR3 region: CASGGGLGGATGELFF. CDR3 nucleotides: TGTGCCAGCGGAGGAGGGTTAGGAGGGGCCACCGGGGAGCTGTTTTTT. This chain links TRBV9 with TRBJ2-2; D is perhaps TRBD2 (6 bases). The CDR3 covers 16 residues. Trimming removed 7 bases at V and 4 bases at J, with 20 bases between. In germline, CDR1 is SGDLS, CDR2 YYNGEE. Based on the CDR3 plus reference TRBV9 and TRBJ2-2, the full variable domain is DSGVTQTPKHLITATGQRVTLRCSPRSGDLSVYWYQQSLDQGLQFLIQYYNGEERAKGNILERFSAQQFPDLHSELNLSSLELGDSALYFCASGGGLGGATGELFFGEGSRLTVL.

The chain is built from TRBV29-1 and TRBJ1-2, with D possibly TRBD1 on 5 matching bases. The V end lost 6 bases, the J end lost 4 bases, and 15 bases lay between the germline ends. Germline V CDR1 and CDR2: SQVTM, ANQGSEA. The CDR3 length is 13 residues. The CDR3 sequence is CSVPFDRGYGYTF. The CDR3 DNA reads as TGCAGCGTGCCCTTCGACAGAGGCTATGGCTACACCTTC.

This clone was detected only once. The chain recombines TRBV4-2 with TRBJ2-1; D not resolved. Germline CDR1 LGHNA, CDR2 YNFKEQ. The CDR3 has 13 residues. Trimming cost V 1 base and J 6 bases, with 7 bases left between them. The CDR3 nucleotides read TGTGCCAGCAGCCAAGGAGAAAGCAATGAGCAGTTCTTC. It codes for CASSQGESNEQFF.

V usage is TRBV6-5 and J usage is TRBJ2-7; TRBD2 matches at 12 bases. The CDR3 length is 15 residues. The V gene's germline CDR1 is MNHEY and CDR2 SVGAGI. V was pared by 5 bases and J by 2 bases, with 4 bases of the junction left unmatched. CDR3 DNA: TGTGCCAGCAGTGGTGGACTAGCGGGAACCTACGAGCAGTACTTC. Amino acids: CASSGGLAGTYEQYF.

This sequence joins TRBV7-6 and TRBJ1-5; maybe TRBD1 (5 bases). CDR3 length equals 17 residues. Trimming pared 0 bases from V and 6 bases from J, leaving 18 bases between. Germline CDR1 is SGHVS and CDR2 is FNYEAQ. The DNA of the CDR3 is TGTGCCAGCAGCTTAGCGGAAGGGGCTTTAGCGGGTCAGCCCCAGCATTTT. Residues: CASSLAEGALAGQPQHF.

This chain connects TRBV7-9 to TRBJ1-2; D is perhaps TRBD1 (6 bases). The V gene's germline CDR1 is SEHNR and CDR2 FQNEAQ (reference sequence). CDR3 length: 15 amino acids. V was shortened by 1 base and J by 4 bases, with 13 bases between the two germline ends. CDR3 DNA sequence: TGTGCCAGCAGCTTAGGAGTCGCAGGGGCCTATGGCTACACCTTC. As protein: CASSLGVAGAYGYTF.

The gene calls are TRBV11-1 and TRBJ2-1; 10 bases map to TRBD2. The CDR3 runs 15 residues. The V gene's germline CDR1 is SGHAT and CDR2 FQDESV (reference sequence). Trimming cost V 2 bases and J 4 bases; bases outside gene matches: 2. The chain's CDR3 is CASSLWTSGYNEQFF. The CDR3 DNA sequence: TGTGCCAGCAGCTTATGGACTAGCGGATACAATGAGCAGTTCTTC. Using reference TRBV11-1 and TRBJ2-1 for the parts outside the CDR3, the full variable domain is EAEVAQSPRYKITEKSQAVAFWCDPISGHATLYWYRQILGQGPELLVQFQDESVVDDSQLPKDRFSAERLKGVDSTLKIQPAELGDSAMYLCASSLWTSGYNEQFFGPGTRLTVL.

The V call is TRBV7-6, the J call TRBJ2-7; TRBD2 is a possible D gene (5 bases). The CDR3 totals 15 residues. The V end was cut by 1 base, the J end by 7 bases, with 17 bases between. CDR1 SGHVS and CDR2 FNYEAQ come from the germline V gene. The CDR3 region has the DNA TGTGCCAGCAGCTTAGAGCCAGCGGCCGCTCGGGAGCAGTACTTC. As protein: CASSLEPAAAREQYF.

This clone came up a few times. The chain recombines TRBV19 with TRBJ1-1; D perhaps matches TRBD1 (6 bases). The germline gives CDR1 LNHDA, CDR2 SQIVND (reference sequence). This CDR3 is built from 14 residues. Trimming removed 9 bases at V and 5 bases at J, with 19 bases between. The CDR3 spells CASRWGGVSTEAFF. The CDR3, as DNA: TGTGCCAGCCGGTGGGGGGGCGTGTCGACTGAAGCTTTCTTT.

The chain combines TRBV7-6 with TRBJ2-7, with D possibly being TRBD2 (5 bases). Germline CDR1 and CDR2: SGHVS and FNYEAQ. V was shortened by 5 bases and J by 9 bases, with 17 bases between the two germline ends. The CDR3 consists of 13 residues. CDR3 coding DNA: TGTGCCAGCAGCCTGGGAACTATAGAGGGGCAGTACTTC. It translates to CASSLGTIEGQYF. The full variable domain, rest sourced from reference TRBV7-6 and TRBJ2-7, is GAGVSQSPRYKVTKRGQDVALRCDPISGHVSLYWYRQALGQGPEFLTYFNYEAQQDKSGLPNDRFSAERPEGSISTLTIQRTEQRDSAMYRCASSLGTIEGQYFGPGTRLTVT.

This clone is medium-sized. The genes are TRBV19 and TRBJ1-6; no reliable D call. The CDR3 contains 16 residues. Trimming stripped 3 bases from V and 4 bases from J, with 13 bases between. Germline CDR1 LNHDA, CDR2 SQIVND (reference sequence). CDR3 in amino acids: CASSIGPGDYNSPLHF. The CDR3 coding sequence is TGTGCCAGTAGTATTGGGCCAGGCGATTATAATTCACCCCTCCACTTT.

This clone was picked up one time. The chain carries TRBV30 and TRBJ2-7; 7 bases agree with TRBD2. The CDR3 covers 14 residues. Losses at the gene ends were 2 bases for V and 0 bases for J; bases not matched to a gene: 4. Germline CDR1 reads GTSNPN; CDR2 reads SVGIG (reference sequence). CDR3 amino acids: CAWSRGGSSYEQYF. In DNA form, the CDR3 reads TGTGCCTGGAGTAGAGGCGGGAGCTCCTACGAGCAGTACTTC. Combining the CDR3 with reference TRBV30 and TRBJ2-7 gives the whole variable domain SQTIHQWPATLVQPVGSPLSLECTVEGTSNPNLYWYRQAAGRGLQLLFYSVGIGQISSEVPQNLSASRPQDRQFILSSKKLLLSDSGFYLCAWSRGGSSYEQYFGPGTRLTVT.

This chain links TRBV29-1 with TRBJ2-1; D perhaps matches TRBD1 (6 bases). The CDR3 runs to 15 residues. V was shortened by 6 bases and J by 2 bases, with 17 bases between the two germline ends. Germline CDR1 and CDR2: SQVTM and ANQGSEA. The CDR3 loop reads CSVGNVAGAYNEQFF. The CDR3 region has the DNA TGCAGCGTCGGAAACGTCGCAGGGGCCTACAATGAGCAGTTCTTC.

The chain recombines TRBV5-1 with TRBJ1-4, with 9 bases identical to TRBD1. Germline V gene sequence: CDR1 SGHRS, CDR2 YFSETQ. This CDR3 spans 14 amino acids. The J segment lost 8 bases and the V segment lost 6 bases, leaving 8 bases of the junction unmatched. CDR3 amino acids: CASTSGTGREKLFF. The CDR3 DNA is TGCGCCAGCACCTCCGGGACAGGGCGAGAAAAACTGTTTTTT.

The CDR3 sequence: CASSPRMGQASSGANVLTF. The CDR3, as DNA: TGTGCCAGCTCACCGCGTATGGGACAGGCTAGCTCTGGGGCCAACGTCCTGACTTTC. The V and J genes are TRBV18 and TRBJ2-6; 8 bases agree with TRBD1. Trimming at V came to 3 bases and at J to 0 bases, leaving 10 bases not matched to a gene. Germline CDR1 KGHSH, CDR2 LQKENI. The CDR3 length is 19 residues.

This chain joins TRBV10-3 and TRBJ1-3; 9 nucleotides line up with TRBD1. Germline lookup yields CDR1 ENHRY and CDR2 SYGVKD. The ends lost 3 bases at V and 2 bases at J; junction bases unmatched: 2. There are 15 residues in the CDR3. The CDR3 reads CAISDGDRAGNTIYF. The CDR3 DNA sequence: TGTGCCATCAGTGATGGGGACAGGGCTGGAAACACCATATATTTT.

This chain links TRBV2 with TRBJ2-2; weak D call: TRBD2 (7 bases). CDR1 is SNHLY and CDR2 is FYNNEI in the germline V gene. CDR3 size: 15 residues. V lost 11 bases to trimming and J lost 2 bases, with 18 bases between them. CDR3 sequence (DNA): TGTGCCGGCGGAGGGGGGGCGCGTAACACCGGGGAGCTGTTTTTT. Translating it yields CAGGGGARNTGELFF.

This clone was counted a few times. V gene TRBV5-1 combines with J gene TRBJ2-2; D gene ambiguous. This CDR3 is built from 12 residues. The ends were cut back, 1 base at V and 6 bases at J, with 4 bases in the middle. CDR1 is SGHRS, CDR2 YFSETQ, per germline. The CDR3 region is CASSLISGELFF. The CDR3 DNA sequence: TGCGCCAGCAGCTTGATATCCGGGGAGCTGTTTTTT.

The CDR3 loop is CASSLAYGWEQFF. CDR3 in DNA: TGTGCCAGCAGCTTAGCGTACGGTTGGGAGCAGTTCTTC. The chain has TRBV7-2 and TRBJ2-1, with D uncertain. The V gene's germline CDR1 is SGHTA and CDR2 FQGNSA. The CDR3 covers 13 residues. V was shortened by 0 bases and J by 10 bases, with 10 bases between the two germline ends.

DNA of the CDR3: TGTGCCAGCAGCTCACTAGCGGGAGCCATCAATGAGCAGTTCTTC. It codes for CASSSLAGAINEQFF. The V and J genes are TRBV7-6 and TRBJ2-1, with TRBD2 identical over 11 bases. The germline V gene encodes CDR1 SGHVS and CDR2 FNYEAQ. After removal of 4 bases from V and 6 bases from J, the junction contained 5 bases not matched to a gene. CDR3 length: 15 residues.

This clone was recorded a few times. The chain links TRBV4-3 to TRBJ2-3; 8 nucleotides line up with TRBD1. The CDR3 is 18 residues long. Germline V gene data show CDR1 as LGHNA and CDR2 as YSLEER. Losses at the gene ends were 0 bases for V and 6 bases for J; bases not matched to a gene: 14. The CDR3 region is CASSQDRVAVHRGDTQYF. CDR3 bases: TGCGCCAGCAGCCAAGATCGGGTAGCGGTTCACAGGGGGGATACGCAGTATTTT.